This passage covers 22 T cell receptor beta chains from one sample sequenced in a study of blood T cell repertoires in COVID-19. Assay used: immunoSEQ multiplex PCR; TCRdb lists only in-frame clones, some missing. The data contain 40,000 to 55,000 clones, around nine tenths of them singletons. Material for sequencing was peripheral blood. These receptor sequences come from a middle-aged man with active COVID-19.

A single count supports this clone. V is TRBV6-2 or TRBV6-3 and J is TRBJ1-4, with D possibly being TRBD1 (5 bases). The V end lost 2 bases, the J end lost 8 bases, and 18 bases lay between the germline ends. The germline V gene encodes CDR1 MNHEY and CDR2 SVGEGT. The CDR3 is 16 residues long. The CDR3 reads CASSYARGRAREKLFF. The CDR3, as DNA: TGTGCCAGCAGTTACGCCCGCGGCAGGGCCCGCGAAAAACTGTTTTTT.

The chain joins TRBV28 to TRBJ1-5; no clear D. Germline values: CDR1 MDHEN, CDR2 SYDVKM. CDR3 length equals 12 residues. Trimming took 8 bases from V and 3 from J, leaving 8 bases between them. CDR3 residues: CASGGNNQPQHF. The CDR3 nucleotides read TGTGCCAGCGGAGGCAACAATCAGCCCCAGCATTTT.

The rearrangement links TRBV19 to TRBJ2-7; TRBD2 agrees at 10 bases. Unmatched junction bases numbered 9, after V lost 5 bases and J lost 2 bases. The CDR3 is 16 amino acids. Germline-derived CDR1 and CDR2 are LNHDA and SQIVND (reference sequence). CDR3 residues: CASSRGLAELTYEQYF. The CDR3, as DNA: TGTGCCAGTAGTCGTGGACTAGCGGAGCTTACCTACGAGCAGTACTTC.

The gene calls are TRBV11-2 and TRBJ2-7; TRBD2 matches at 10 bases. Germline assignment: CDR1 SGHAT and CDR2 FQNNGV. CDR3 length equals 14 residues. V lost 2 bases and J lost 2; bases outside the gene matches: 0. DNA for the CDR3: TGTGCCAGCAGCTTAACTAGCGGGACCTACGAGCAGTACTTC. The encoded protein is CASSLTSGTYEQYF.

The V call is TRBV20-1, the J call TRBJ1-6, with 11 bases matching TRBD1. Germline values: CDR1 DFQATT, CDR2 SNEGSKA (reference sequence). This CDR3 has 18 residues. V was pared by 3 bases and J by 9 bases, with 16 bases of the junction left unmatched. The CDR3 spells CSASSGQGAPRFRSPLHF. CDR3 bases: TGCAGTGCTAGTAGCGGACAGGGGGCCCCCCGATTTCGTTCACCCCTCCACTTT.

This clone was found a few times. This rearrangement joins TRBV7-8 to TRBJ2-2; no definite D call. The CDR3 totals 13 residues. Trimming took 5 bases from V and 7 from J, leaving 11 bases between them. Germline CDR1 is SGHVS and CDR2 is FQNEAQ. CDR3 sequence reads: CASSPRPNGELFF. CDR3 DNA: TGTGCCAGCAGCCCACGCCCTAACGGGGAGCTGTTTTTT.

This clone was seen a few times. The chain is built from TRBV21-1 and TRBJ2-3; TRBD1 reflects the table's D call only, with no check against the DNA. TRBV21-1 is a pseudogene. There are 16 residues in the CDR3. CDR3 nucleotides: TGTGCCAGCAGCTCGACGACAGGTTTGGGCCCAGATACGCAGTATTTT. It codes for CASSSTTGLGPDTQYF.

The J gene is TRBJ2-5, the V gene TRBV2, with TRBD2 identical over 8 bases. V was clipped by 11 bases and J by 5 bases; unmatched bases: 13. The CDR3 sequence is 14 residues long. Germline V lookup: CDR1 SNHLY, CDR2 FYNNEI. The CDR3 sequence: CAGSSGRGGETQYF. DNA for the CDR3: TGTGCCGGATCTAGCGGCCGCGGGGGGGAGACCCAGTACTTC.

As DNA, the CDR3 is TGTGCCAGTAGTATCCCCGGGTTAGAAGAGACCCAGTACTTC. Its translation is CASSIPGLEETQYF. V usage is TRBV19 and J usage is TRBJ2-5; D is unresolved. Germline V gene sequence: CDR1 LNHDA, CDR2 SQIVND (reference sequence). This CDR3 is 14 amino acids long. Trimming stripped 3 bases from V and 3 bases from J, with 11 bases between. Together with reference TRBV19 and TRBJ2-5, the CDR3 gives the full variable domain: DGGITQSPKYLFRKEGQNVTLSCEQNLNHDAMYWYRQDPGQGLRLIYYSQIVNDFQKGDIAEGYSVSREKKESFPLTVTSAQKNPTAFYLCASSIPGLEETQYFGPGTRLLVL.

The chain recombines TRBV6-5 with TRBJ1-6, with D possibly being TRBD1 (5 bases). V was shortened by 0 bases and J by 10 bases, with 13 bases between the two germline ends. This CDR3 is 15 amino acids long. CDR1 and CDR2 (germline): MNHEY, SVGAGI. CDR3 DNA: TGTGCCAGCAGTTACTCGCGGCAGGGTTCCTCACCCCTCCACTTT. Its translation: CASSYSRQGSSPLHF.

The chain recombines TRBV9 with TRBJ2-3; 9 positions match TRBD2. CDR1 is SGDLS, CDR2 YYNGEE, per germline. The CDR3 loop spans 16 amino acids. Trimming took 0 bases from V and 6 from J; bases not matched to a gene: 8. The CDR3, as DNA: TGTGCCAGCAGCGTAGCGCGGGGGGGCCTACGCGATACGCAGTATTTT. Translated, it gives CASSVARGGLRDTQYF.

The CDR3 region has the DNA TGCAGTGCTAGAGGACTGGAGGGGCAGTTCTTC. The encoded protein is CSARGLEGQFF. The chain carries TRBV20-1 and TRBJ2-1; D possibly corresponds to TRBD2 (6 bases). CDR1 and CDR2 (germline): DFQATT, SNEGSKA (reference sequence). The CDR3 sequence is 11 residues long. Trimming pared 1 base from V and 12 bases from J, leaving 10 bases between.

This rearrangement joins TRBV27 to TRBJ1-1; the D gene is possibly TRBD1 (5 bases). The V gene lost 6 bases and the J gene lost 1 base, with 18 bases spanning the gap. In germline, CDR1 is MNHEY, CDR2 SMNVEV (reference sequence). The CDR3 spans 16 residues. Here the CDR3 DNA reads TGTGCCAGCAGGGACATTCGAGGACCCCCGAACACTGAAGCTTTCTTT. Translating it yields CASRDIRGPPNTEAFF.

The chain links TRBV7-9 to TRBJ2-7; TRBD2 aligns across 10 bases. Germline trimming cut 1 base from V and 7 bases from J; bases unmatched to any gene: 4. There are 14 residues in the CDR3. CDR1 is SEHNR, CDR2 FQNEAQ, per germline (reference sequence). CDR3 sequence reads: CASSLEGTSVEQYF. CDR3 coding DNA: TGTGCCAGCAGCTTAGAGGGGACTAGCGTTGAGCAGTACTTC.

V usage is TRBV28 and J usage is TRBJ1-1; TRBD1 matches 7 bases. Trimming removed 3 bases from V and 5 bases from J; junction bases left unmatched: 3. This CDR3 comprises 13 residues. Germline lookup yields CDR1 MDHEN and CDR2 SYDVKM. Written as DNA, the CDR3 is TGTGCCAGCAGTTTTCCAGGGGGAACTGAAGCTTTCTTT. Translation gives CASSFPGGTEAFF.

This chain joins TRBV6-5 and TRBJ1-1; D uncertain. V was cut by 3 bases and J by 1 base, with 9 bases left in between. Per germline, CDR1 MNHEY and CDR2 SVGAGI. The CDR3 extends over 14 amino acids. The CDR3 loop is CASSYFGANTEAFF. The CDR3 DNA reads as TGTGCCAGCAGTTATTTCGGTGCGAACACTGAAGCTTTCTTT.

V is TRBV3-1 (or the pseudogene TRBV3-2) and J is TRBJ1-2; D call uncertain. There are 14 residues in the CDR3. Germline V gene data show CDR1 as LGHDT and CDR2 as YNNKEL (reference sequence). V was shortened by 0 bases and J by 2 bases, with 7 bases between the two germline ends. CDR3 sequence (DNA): TGTGCCAGCAGCCAAGATCACGAGAACTATGGCTACACCTTC. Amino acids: CASSQDHENYGYTF.

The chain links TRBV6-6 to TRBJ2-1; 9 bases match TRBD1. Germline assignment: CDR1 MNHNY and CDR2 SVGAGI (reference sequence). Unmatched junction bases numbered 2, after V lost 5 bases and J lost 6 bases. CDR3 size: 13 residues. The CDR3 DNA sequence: TGTGCCAGCAGTACGACAGGGGGCAATGAGCAGTTCTTC. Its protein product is CASSTTGGNEQFF.

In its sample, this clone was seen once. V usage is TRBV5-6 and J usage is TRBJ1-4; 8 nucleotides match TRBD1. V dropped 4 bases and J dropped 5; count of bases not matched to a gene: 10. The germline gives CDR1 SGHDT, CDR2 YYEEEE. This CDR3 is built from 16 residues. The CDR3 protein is CASSLLAGGGNEKLFF. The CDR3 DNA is TGTGCCAGCAGCCTACTCGCAGGGGGCGGAAATGAAAAACTGTTTTTT. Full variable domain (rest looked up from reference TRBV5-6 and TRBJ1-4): DAGVTQSPTHLIKTRGQQVTLRCSPKSGHDTVSWYQQALGQGPQFIFQYYEEEERQRGNFPDRFSGHQFPNYSSELNVNALLLGDSALYLCASSLLAGGGNEKLFFGSGTQLSVL.

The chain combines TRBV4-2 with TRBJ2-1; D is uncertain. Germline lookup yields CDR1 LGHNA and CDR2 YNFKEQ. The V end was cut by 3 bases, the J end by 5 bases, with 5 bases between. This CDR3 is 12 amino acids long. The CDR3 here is CASSHRDNEQFF. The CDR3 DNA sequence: TGTGCCAGCAGCCACCGGGACAATGAGCAGTTCTTC.

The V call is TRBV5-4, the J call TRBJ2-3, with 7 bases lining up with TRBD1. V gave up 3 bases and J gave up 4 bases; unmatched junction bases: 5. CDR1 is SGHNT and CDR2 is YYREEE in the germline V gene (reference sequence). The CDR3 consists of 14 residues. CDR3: CASSSYQGADTQYF. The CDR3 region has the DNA TGTGCCAGCAGCTCATACCAGGGGGCAGATACGCAGTATTTT. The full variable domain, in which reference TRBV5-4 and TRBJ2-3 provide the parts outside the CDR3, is ETGVTQSPTHLIKTRGQQVTLRCSSQSGHNTVSWYQQALGQGPQFIFQYYREEENGRGNFPPRFSGLQFPNYSSELNVNALELDDSALYLCASSSYQGADTQYFGPGTRLTVL.

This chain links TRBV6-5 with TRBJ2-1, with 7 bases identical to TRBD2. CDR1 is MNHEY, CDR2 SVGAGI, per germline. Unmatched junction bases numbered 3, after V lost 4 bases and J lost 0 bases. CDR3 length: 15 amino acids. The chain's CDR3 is CASSFSSGSYNEQFF. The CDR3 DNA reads TGTGCCAGCAGTTTCTCTAGCGGCTCCTACAATGAGCAGTTCTTC.